Below are 6 T cell receptor beta chains sequenced from a single sample in a study of T-cell reconstitution after alpha-beta-depleted transplantation in children. Preparing the TCRbeta library involved the use of unique molecular identifiers. TCRdb itself ran the PCR reads through MiXCR, one entry per CDR3 protein. The sample lists some 840,000 distinct CDR3 sequences; 16% were seen once. The material was PBMCs, mostly from graft donor cells, obtained 360 days after TCRalphabeta/CD19-depleted stem cell transplant. Receptors originate from a male patient younger than 18 who had a stem cell transplant for acute lymphoblastic leukemia, so the T cells may come from the graft donor.

The chain links TRBV12-3 or TRBV12-4 to TRBJ2-7; D assignment may be TRBD1 or TRBD2 (5 bases each). The CDR3 contains 15 residues. The V end lost 9 bases, the J end lost 4 bases, and 22 bases lay between the germline ends. DNA of the CDR3: TGTGCCAGTCAGAAGGGGATCGGGACGGTATACGAGCAGTACTTC. It encodes CASQKGIGTVYEQYF.

This clonotype occurred a few times. The rearrangement links TRBV5-1 to TRBJ2-5; 7 bases are shared with TRBD2. After removal of 4 bases from V and 7 bases from J, the junction contained 1 base not matched to a gene. The CDR3 spans 11 residues. Germline lookup yields CDR1 SGHRS and CDR2 YFSETQ. The CDR3 nucleotides are TGCGCCAGCAGCCGGGAGGTGACCCAGTACTTC. This codes for CASSREVTQYF.

This clonotype was detected ten times or more. J is TRBJ2-7 and V is TRBV9; 9 positions agree with TRBD2. Unmatched junction bases numbered 3, after V lost 3 bases and J lost 2 bases. The CDR3 extends over 14 amino acids. Looked up from germline, CDR1 is SGDLS and CDR2 is YYNGEE. The CDR3 DNA sequence: TGTGCCAGCAGCGCCAGACTAGCGGCCTACGAGCAGTACTTC. Encoded protein: CASSARLAAYEQYF.

This clonotype was seen only a few times. The chain recombines TRBV7-2 with TRBJ2-7; TRBD2 is a possible D gene (6 bases). Germline V gives CDR1 SGHTA, CDR2 FQGNSA. The CDR3 has 15 amino acids. Trimming removed 0 bases at V and 2 bases at J, with 11 bases between. CDR3 bases: TGTGCCAGCAGCTTAGCGGGAGGCGGGGCCTACGAGCAGTACTTC. It specifies CASSLAGGGAYEQYF.

This clonotype appeared a few times. V usage is TRBV24-1 and J usage is TRBJ2-5; TRBD2 matches 12 bases. Trimming removed 6 bases from V and 5 bases from J; junction bases left unmatched: 12. The CDR3 is 17 residues long. The V gene's germline CDR1 is KGHDR and CDR2 SFDVKD. The CDR3 protein is CATSSGWLAGGPETQYF. In DNA form, the CDR3 reads TGTGCCACCAGTTCCGGGTGGCTAGCGGGAGGGCCGGAGACCCAGTACTTC.

This chain uses TRBV27 with TRBJ2-3; maybe TRBD2 (7 bases). The CDR3 is 13 amino acids. Germline V gene sequence: CDR1 MNHEY, CDR2 SMNVEV (reference sequence). V lost 3 bases to trimming and J lost 11 bases, with 15 bases between them. This CDR3 reads CASSLGGAWEQYF. CDR3 sequence (DNA): TGTGCCAGCAGTTTGGGGGGGGCTTGGGAGCAGTATTTT.